This TCR beta chain is from a study of blood T cell repertoires in COVID-19. Study information: Sources were T cells, B-cell-depleted T cells, or PBMCs; the material itself was cDNA or gDNA.

The protocol was immunoSEQ multiplex PCR, while the TCRdb copy is restricted to in-frame clones and leaves out a portion. In the table there are about 170,000 clones, roughly 85% of which are singletons. The germline V gene encodes CDR1 SGDLS and CDR2 YYNGEE. The length of the CDR3 is 15 residues. Trimming took 4 bases from V and 3 from J, leaving 14 bases between them. The chain uses TRBV9 and TRBJ2-1; perhaps TRBD1 as D (6 bases). Input material: peripheral blood. This sequence originates from a human donor with acute or convalescent COVID-19. The donor label of this sample is uncertain. The CDR3 sequence is CASSRTEKLYNEQFF. The CDR3 nucleotides are TGTGCCAGCAGCCGGACAGAAAAGCTCTACAATGAGCAGTTCTTC. Filled out from reference TRBV9 and TRBJ2-1, the complete variable domain reads DSGVTQTPKHLITATGQRVTLRCSPRSGDLSVYWYQQSLDQGLQFLIQYYNGEERAKGNILERFSAQQFPDLHSELNLSSLELGDSALYFCASSRTEKLYNEQFFGPGTRLTVL.